This TCR beta chain was sequenced for a study of cytomegalovirus exposure and HLA in healthy donors. Notes on this clone: Its antigen remains unknown.

Study outcomes and limitations: Published work reported that the classifier diagnosed cytomegalovirus status with high specificity and sensitivity. An analysis that was carried out later associated 15,000 to 20,000 TCR beta sequences with HLA alleles at 0.05 false discovery rate. Sequencing likely produced, as an artifact, a cluster of highly shared sequence variants.

Per the germline V gene, CDR1 is LNHDA and CDR2 is SQIVND (reference sequence). The CDR3 consists of 15 residues. Trimming shortened V by 9 bases and J by 2 bases, and 19 bases separated the two germline ends. With 60 Vbeta and 13 Jbeta primers, the PCR was carried out. Clones were read by immunoSEQ multiplex PCR, and TCRdb kept only the in-frame ones, dropping some. The sample lists about 120,000 clones; more than 65% were seen once. Input material: PBMCs. This TCR came from a woman under 30 in good health and CMV-seronegative. The chain recombines TRBV19 with TRBJ1-1; D perhaps matches TRBD1 (6 bases). This CDR3 is CASLDGGAINTEAFF. The CDR3 DNA is TGTGCCAGCCTCGACGGGGGGGCTATAAACACTGAAGCTTTCTTT.